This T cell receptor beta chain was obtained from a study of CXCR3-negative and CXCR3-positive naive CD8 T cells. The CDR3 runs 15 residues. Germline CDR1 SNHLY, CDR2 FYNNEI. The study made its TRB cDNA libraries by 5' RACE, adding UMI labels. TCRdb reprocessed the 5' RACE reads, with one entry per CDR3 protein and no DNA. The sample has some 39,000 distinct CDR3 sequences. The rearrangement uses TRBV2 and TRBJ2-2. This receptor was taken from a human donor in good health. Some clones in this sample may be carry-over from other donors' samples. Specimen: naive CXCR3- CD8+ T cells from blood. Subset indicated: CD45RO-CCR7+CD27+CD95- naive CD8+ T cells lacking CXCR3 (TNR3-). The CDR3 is CASKQYRSNTGELFF.